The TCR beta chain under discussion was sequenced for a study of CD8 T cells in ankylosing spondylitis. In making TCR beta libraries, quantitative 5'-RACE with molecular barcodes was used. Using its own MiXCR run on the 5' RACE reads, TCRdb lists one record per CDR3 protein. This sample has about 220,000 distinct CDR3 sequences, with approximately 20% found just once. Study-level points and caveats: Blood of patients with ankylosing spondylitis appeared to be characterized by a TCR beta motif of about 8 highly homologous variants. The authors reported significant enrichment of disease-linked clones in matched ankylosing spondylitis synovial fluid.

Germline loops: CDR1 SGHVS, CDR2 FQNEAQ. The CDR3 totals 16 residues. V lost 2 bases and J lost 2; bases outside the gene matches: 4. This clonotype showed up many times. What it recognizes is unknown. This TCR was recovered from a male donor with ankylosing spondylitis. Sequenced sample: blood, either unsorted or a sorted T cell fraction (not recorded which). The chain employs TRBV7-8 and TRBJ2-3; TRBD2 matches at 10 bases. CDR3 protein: CASSLIAGGLTDTQYF. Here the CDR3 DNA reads TGTGCCAGCAGCTTAATAGCGGGGGGCCTCACAGATACGCAGTATTTT.